Following are 5 T cell receptor beta chains from one sample sequenced in a study of T cell repertoires in cytomegalovirus infection. Each CDR3 protein is one row after TCRdb ran MiXCR on the reads. The table includes about 230,000 distinct CDR3 sequences, roughly 22% detected once. Specimen: CD8+ T cells from PBMCs. These receptors were taken from a human donor in good health (CMV status not recorded). Some clones in this sample may be carry-over from other donors' samples.

CDR3 amino acids: CSVEIISQNMNTEAFF. For the CDR3, the DNA is TGCAGCGTGGAGATAATCTCCCAAAACATGAACACTGAAGCTTTCTTT. V gene TRBV29-1 combines with J gene TRBJ1-1; D not certain. Trimming left V 6 bases short and J 0 bases short, with 20 bases between. This CDR3 is 16 amino acids long. Germline-derived CDR1 and CDR2 are SQVTM and ANQGSEA.

The rearrangement uses TRBV7-8 and TRBJ1-5, with a possible D match to TRBD1 (6 bases). This CDR3 comprises 15 residues. Germline V CDR1 and CDR2: SGHVS, FQNEAQ. V lost 5 bases and J 2 bases, leaving 13 bases between the germline ends. CDR3 protein: CASSPPGGGNQPQHF. CDR3 DNA sequence: TGTGCCAGCAGCCCCCCGGGGGGCGGCAATCAGCCCCAGCATTTT.

The chain recombines TRBV28 with TRBJ1-2; a possible D gene is TRBD1 (5 bases). The V gene lost 5 bases and the J gene lost 3 bases, with 10 bases spanning the gap. This CDR3 is built from 13 residues. The V gene's germline CDR1 is MDHEN and CDR2 SYDVKM. This chain's CDR3 is CASSDGGDYGYTF. The CDR3 DNA sequence: TGTGCCAGCAGTGATGGGGGGGACTATGGCTACACCTTC.

CDR3 sequence reads: CATKRGTEAFF. The CDR3 DNA sequence: TGTGCCACCAAGCGGGGTACTGAAGCTTTCTTT. The gene calls are TRBV15 and TRBJ1-1; D gene unclear. Germline V gene lookup returns CDR1 LNHNV and CDR2 YYDKDF (reference sequence). V lost 7 bases and J 5 bases, leaving 8 bases between the germline ends. The CDR3 has 11 residues.

The genes are TRBV5-6 and TRBJ2-1, with TRBD2 matching 8 bases. The germline V gene encodes CDR1 SGHDT and CDR2 YYEEEE. The length of the CDR3 is 15 residues. V trimming: 1 base; J trimming: 4 bases; junction bases outside the gene matches: 4. This CDR3 reads CASSLIRGGYNEQFF. CDR3 bases: TGTGCCAGCAGCTTGATACGGGGGGGGTACAATGAGCAGTTCTTC.